This T cell receptor (beta chain) was profiled in a study of CD8+CD57+ T cells in acquired aplastic anemia. In patients chosen for sequencing, flow cytometry had shown CD8+CD57+ cell expansion. CDR3 size: 13 residues. The template used for profiling TCR beta VDJ and CDR3 was genomic DNA. TCRdb independently ran MiXCR on the reads; one entry per CDR3 protein. The sample lists over 150,000 distinct CDR3 sequences, 71% seen once, with around 45% in the top ten. The source material was sorted CD4+, CD8+, or CD8+CD57+ T cells (not recorded which) from PBMCs. The chain joins TRBV3-2 to TRBJ2-1; TRBD1, the table's D call, lacks a check against the DNA. TRBV3-2 is a pseudogene segment. The sequence was obtained from a human donor with aplastic anemia. This chain's CDR3 is CASSRGADNEQFF. As DNA, the CDR3 is TGTGCCAGCAGCCGGGGGGCCGACAATGAGCAGTTCTTC.